The 21 T cell receptor beta chains below come from one sample, sequenced in a study of blood T cells in healthy people across ages. A second PCR, run for roughly 7 to 11 cycles, used a sample-barcoded 5' primer plus a J-beta primer mix. MiXCR was run by TCRdb on the 5' RACE reads, yielding one entry per CDR3 protein. The sample consists of hundreds of thousands of distinct CDR3 sequences, around 32% of them appearing once. What was sequenced was blood. These TCRs come from a woman older than 75 in good health.

This clonotype was seen once. A junction boundary mismatches the germline segment, possibly from a read error. The chain joins TRBV7-7 to TRBJ2-3; 10 positions agree with TRBD1. CDR1 is SSHAT and CDR2 is FNYEAQ in the germline V gene (reference sequence). The CDR3 contains 14 residues. The CDR3 DNA is TGTGCTAGCAGCGTGGGACAGGGGATAGATACGCAGTATTTT. This encodes CASSVGQGIDTQYF.

This clonotype was recorded only once. This chain uses TRBV20-1 with TRBJ2-7; 7 bases are shared with TRBD2. The germline V gene has CDR1 DFQATT and CDR2 SNEGSKA (reference sequence). V gave up 0 bases and J gave up 4 bases; unmatched junction bases: 9. The CDR3 is 15 amino acids. CDR3 DNA: TGCAGTGCTAGAGATTCACGGGGGGAGAGGTACGAGCAGTACTTC. Translating gives CSARDSRGERYEQYF.

In this sample, this clonotype turned up many times. V and J are TRBV7-9 and TRBJ2-7, with 7 bases that match TRBD1. This CDR3 has 14 amino acids. Germline CDR1 reads SEHNR; CDR2 reads FQNEAQ (reference sequence). The V gene end was trimmed by 5 bases and the J gene end by 5 bases; junction bases not matched to a gene: 9. CDR3 bases: TGTGCCAGCAGCCGCCCAAATACAGGGGACGAGCAGTACTTC. Translation: CASSRPNTGDEQYF.

This clonotype was seen repeatedly, ten times or more. The rearrangement uses TRBV4-1 and TRBJ1-1, with a weak D call TRBD1 (6 bases). The CDR3 consists of 18 residues. Looked up from germline, CDR1 is MGHRA and CDR2 is YSYEKL. The V and J ends lost 6 bases and 0 bases respectively, with 23 bases between them. In DNA, the CDR3 is TGCGCCAGCAGTCCCGAGGGCAGGGGCGAGTCCCTGAACACTGAAGCTTTCTTT. It yields the protein CASSPEGRGESLNTEAFF.

This clonotype occurred many times. The chain carries TRBV20-1 and TRBJ2-1; 9 positions agree with TRBD1. Germline lookup yields CDR1 DFQATT and CDR2 SNEGSKA (reference sequence). The V gene end was trimmed by 6 bases and the J gene end by 3 bases; junction bases not matched to a gene: 3. CDR3 size: 13 residues. CDR3 amino acids: CSAHRGLYNEQFF. The DNA for the CDR3 is TGCAGTGCCCACAGGGGGCTCTACAATGAGCAGTTCTTC.

This clonotype was counted ten times or more. The chain carries TRBV6-2 or TRBV6-3 and TRBJ1-6; TRBD1 might be the D (6 bases). CDR3 length equals 13 residues. Germline assignment: CDR1 MNHEY and CDR2 SVGEGT. The germline V and J ends were trimmed by 8 bases and 10 bases, with 15 bases remaining between them. The chain's CDR3 is CASATGDNSPLHF. CDR3 DNA sequence: TGTGCCAGCGCGACTGGGGACAACTCACCCCTCCACTTT.

A word on this clonotype: This sequence may be a read error, since a much larger clone differs from it by one base. The chain employs TRBV25-1 and TRBJ2-1; the match to TRBD2 covers 8 bases. The germline V gene encodes CDR1 MGHDK and CDR2 SYGVNS. The CDR3 extends over 14 amino acids. With V trimmed by 4 bases and J by 7 bases, 6 bases remained unmatched. The CDR3 region is CASSAQRGRNEQFF. In DNA form, the CDR3 reads TGTGCCAGCAGTGCTCAGCGGGGGAGGAATGAGCAGTTCTTC.

This clonotype was counted many times. The rearrangement links TRBV20-1 to TRBJ2-1; no clear D gene. CDR3 length equals 11 residues. The V end was cut by 3 bases, the J end by 7 bases, with 7 bases between. Germline values: CDR1 DFQATT, CDR2 SNEGSKA (reference sequence). For the CDR3, the DNA is TGCAGTGCTAGCCTTGATAATGAGCAGTTCTTC. Translated: CSASLDNEQFF.

The chain joins TRBV7-9 to TRBJ1-5; maybe TRBD1 (6 bases). CDR3 length equals 18 residues. Germline CDR1 reads SEHNR; CDR2 reads FQNEAQ (reference sequence). V was shortened by 3 bases and J by 3 bases, with 21 bases between the two germline ends. Here the CDR3 reads CASSFGQEFMGANQPQHF. For the CDR3, the DNA is TGTGCCAGCAGCTTCGGTCAGGAGTTCATGGGGGCCAATCAGCCCCAGCATTTT.

The rearrangement uses TRBV4-2 and TRBJ2-2; 9 bases line up with TRBD1. J lost 3 bases, V lost 0 bases, and 8 bases had no gene match. This CDR3 has 18 amino acids. Germline V gene sequence: CDR1 LGHNA, CDR2 YNFKEQ. The CDR3 coding sequence is TGTGCCAGCAGCCAAGATGTTATGGGACAGGGTTACACCGGGGAGCTGTTTTTT. Protein sequence: CASSQDVMGQGYTGELFF.

The CDR3 nucleotides are TGTGCCAGCAGCTTATCCGTCCTCACAGATACGCAGTATTTT. Translation gives CASSLSVLTDTQYF. The rearrangement uses TRBV7-2 and TRBJ2-3, with D unresolved. The V gene lost 2 bases and the J gene lost 2 bases, with 8 bases spanning the gap. Germline V CDR1 and CDR2: SGHTA, FQGNSA. This CDR3 has 14 residues. The variable domain in full, with the rest retrieved from reference TRBV7-2 and TRBJ2-3, is GAGVSQSPSNKVTEKGKDVELRCDPISGHTALYWYRQSLGQGLEFLIYFQGNSAPDKSGLPSDRFSAERTGGSVSTLTIQRTQQEDSAVYLCASSLSVLTDTQYFGPGTRLTVL.

There are many counts of this clonotype. The V call is TRBV20-1, the J call TRBJ2-1, with D maybe TRBD2 (6 bases). CDR3 length: 12 residues. Trimming shortened V by 4 bases and J by 10 bases, and 14 bases separated the two germline ends. Per the germline V gene, CDR1 is DFQATT and CDR2 is SNEGSKA (reference sequence). CDR3 sequence (DNA): TGCAGTGCTAACCTCCTCAGCGGGGAGCAGTTCTTC. Amino acids: CSANLLSGEQFF.

There are a few counts of this clonotype. A read error may explain this, as a much larger clone is one base away. The rearrangement uses TRBV4-2 and TRBJ2-7; 9 bases fit TRBD1. CDR1 and CDR2 (germline): LGHNA, YNFKEQ. The CDR3 length is 16 residues. Germline trimming cut 3 bases from V and 7 bases from J; bases unmatched to any gene: 13. The CDR3 coding sequence is TGTGCCAGCAGCCAGAGGGGACAGGGTGGCTACAATGAGCAGTACTTC. The encoded protein is CASSQRGQGGYNEQYF.

This clonotype showed up many times. The chain recombines TRBV7-3 with TRBJ2-2; D tentatively reads TRBD1 or TRBD2 (5 bases each). V lost 4 bases and J 6 bases, leaving 12 bases between the germline ends. The CDR3 runs 14 residues. Germline V gives CDR1 SGHTA, CDR2 FQGTGA. The CDR3 reads CASSSLGVAGELFF. CDR3 nucleotide sequence: TGTGCCAGCAGCTCACTAGGGGTGGCCGGGGAGCTGTTTTTT.

This chain joins TRBV4-1 and TRBJ2-1; 9 nucleotides match TRBD2. V was clipped by 0 bases and J by 10 bases; unmatched bases: 10. This CDR3 contains 16 residues. Germline CDR1 MGHRA, CDR2 YSYEKL. Here the CDR3 DNA reads TGCGCCAGCAGCCAAGAAGGGGCGGGGGGGGCCTACGAGCAGTTCTTC. Its protein product is CASSQEGAGGAYEQFF.

The chain carries TRBV5-4 and TRBJ2-1; 7 bases are a match to TRBD1. The CDR3 has 13 amino acids. V dropped 3 bases and J dropped 8; count of bases not matched to a gene: 5. Germline CDR1 and CDR2: SGHNT and YYREEE (reference sequence). CDR3 region: CASSSTGRDEQFF. The DNA for the CDR3 is TGTGCCAGCAGCTCGACAGGGAGAGATGAGCAGTTCTTC.

The V call is TRBV2, the J call TRBJ1-1; 9 bases are shared with TRBD1. Germline CDR1 SNHLY, CDR2 FYNNEI. The CDR3 is 13 residues long. Unmatched junction bases numbered 5, after V lost 8 bases and J lost 4 bases. The CDR3: CASGKGQGTEAFF. The CDR3 DNA reads TGTGCCAGCGGGAAGGGACAGGGCACTGAAGCTTTCTTT.

The sample holds one count of this clonotype. This chain joins TRBV6-1 and TRBJ1-1; D may be TRBD1 (5 bases). Trimming cost V 8 bases and J 0 bases, with 16 bases left between them. Germline assignment: CDR1 MNHNS and CDR2 SASEGT. The CDR3 runs to 15 residues. The CDR3 protein is CASQFQGAMNTEAFF. The CDR3 DNA is TGTGCCAGCCAATTTCAAGGGGCGATGAACACTGAAGCTTTCTTT.

The gene calls are TRBV20-1 and TRBJ1-2; D is undetermined. CDR1 and CDR2 from the germline V gene are DFQATT and SNEGSKA (reference sequence). The CDR3 is made up of 12 amino acids. V gave up 5 bases and J gave up 4 bases, with 11 bases separating them. CDR3 loop: CSASTEVYGYTF. The CDR3 bases are TGCAGTGCTTCCACTGAGGTCTATGGCTACACCTTC.

On this clonotype itself: Given a much more abundant clone one base away, this may be a read error. The chain couples TRBV5-1 to TRBJ2-7, with D perhaps matching TRBD1 or TRBD2 (5 bases each). Germline CDR1 reads SGHRS; CDR2 reads YFSETQ. Between the trimmed V and J ends, which lost 1 base and 3 bases, there was a span of 14 bases. This CDR3 spans 15 amino acids. The chain's CDR3 is CASSLQWDPRYEQYF. The CDR3, as DNA: TGCGCCAGCAGCTTGCAATGGGACCCGCGCTACGAGCAGTACTTC.

V is TRBV12-3 or TRBV12-4 and J is TRBJ2-3, with 10 bases that match TRBD2. Unmatched junction bases numbered 3, after V lost 10 bases and J lost 5 bases. There are 12 residues in the CDR3. The CDR3 nucleotides read TGTGCCATAGCGGGAGGAGGAGATACGCAGTATTTT. Residues: CAIAGGGDTQYF.